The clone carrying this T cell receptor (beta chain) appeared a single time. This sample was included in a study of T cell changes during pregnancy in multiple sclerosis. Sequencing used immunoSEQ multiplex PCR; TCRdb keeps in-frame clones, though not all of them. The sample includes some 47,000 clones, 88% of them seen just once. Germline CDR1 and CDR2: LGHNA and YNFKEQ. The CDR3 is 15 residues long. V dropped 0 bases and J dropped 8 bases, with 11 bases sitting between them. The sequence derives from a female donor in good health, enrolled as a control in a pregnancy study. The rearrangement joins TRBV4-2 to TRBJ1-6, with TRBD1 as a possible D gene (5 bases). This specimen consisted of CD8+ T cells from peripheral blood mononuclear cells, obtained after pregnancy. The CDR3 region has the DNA TGTGCCAGCAGCCAAGAGGTAGTCAGGGATTCACCCCTCCACTTT. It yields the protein CASSQEVVRDSPLHF.